This section outlines one T cell receptor beta chain sequence together with its context. The data are from a study of blood T cell repertoires in COVID-19. Turning to the study itself: Italy, Spain and the United States were the sources of the convalescent and acute COVID-19 samples. T cells, B-cell-depleted T cells, or PBMCs supplied cDNA or gDNA.

Methods used by the authors: Reference gene primers were amplified, and this amplification served to estimate nucleated cell counts. Produced via immunoSEQ multiplex PCR; TCRdb's table is partial and in-frame only. The D gene and trimming were derived from the DNA, and the V and J assignments and clone size from that table. The table includes roughly 110,000 clones, 85% detected once. CDR1 and CDR2 from the germline V gene are SGHRS and YFSETQ. Trimming removed 1 base from V and 6 bases from J; junction bases left unmatched: 9. CDR3 length: 15 amino acids. The sequenced sample was peripheral blood. The TCR originated in a man aged 40-49 years with acute or convalescent COVID-19. The V and J genes are TRBV5-1 and TRBJ1-2; 7 bases are a match to TRBD1. The CDR3 reads CASSLTLTGADGYTF. The CDR3 DNA reads as TGCGCCAGCAGCTTGACCTTAACAGGGGCGGATGGCTACACCTTC.